These 17 T cell receptor beta chains were all obtained from the same sample, sequenced in a study of blood T cell repertoires in COVID-19. The data were produced by immunoSEQ multiplex PCR, yet TCRdb's version contains in-frame clones alone and is incomplete. This table has about 140,000 clones, about three quarters appearing once. Specimen: peripheral blood. The receptors shown here come from a woman between 50 and 59 years old with active or convalescent COVID-19.

The chain links TRBV6-1 to TRBJ1-6; TRBD1 is a possible D gene (5 bases). Per the germline V gene, CDR1 is MNHNS and CDR2 is SASEGT. The CDR3 loop spans 18 amino acids. Between the trimmed V and J ends, which lost 4 bases and 0 bases, there was a span of 16 bases. The CDR3 region is CASSASASGGSYNSPLHF. Here the CDR3 DNA reads TGTGCCAGCAGTGCGTCGGCCTCCGGGGGCTCCTATAATTCACCCCTCCACTTT.

The chain employs TRBV7-9 and TRBJ2-5; D is possibly TRBD2 (6 bases). V lost 1 base and J lost 5, with 11 bases in between. Germline V lookup: CDR1 SEHNR, CDR2 FQNEAQ (reference sequence). The CDR3 covers 14 residues. CDR3 sequence (DNA): TGTGCCAGCAGCTTAGGGGGACTCTGGGAGACCCAGTACTTC. It specifies CASSLGGLWETQYF. Using reference TRBV7-9 and TRBJ2-5 for the parts outside the CDR3, the full variable domain is DTGVSQNPRHKITKRGQNVTFRCDPISEHNRLYWYRQTLGQGPEFLTYFQNEAQLEKSRLLSDRFSAERPKGSFSTLEIQRTEQGDSAMYLCASSLGGLWETQYFGPGTRLLVL.

The rearrangement links TRBV7-9 to TRBJ2-1, with 8 nucleotides matching TRBD2. After removal of 2 bases from V and 4 bases from J, the junction contained 7 bases not matched to a gene. This CDR3 comprises 16 residues. Germline V lookup: CDR1 SEHNR, CDR2 FQNEAQ (reference sequence). CDR3 residues: CASSLYSGREYNEQFF. The DNA for the CDR3 is TGTGCCAGCAGCTTATACTCCGGGAGGGAATACAATGAGCAGTTCTTC.

The gene calls are TRBV6-5 and TRBJ1-1; the D is unclear. The CDR3 length is 13 residues. In germline, CDR1 is MNHEY, CDR2 SVGAGI. The V end lost 0 bases, the J end lost 6 bases, and 8 bases lay between the germline ends. CDR3 in DNA: TGTGCCAGCAGTTACTCGAGTGTCGCTGAAGCTTTCTTT. Protein product: CASSYSSVAEAFF.

This clone was detected once. Its ends do not fully match the called genes, so a read error is possible. This chain links TRBV7-7 with TRBJ2-3; 7 bases agree with TRBD1. The CDR3 has 15 residues. Per the germline V gene, CDR1 is SSHAT and CDR2 is FNYEAQ (reference sequence). The CDR3 region has the DNA TGTGCTAGCAGCTTAGGGCAGGGGGTTGGAGATACGCAGTATTTT. Encoded protein: CASSLGQGVGDTQYF.

The genes are TRBV7-6 and TRBJ2-2; D gene ambiguous. The CDR3 runs to 16 residues. V was clipped by 1 base and J by 3 bases, with 12 bases between them. CDR1 is SGHVS, CDR2 FNYEAQ, per germline. The CDR3, as DNA: TGTGCCAGCAGCTTAGACTTCTCTGTCTACACCGGGGAGCTGTTTTTT. Translation: CASSLDFSVYTGELFF.

V usage is TRBV7-6 and J usage is TRBJ2-3; 9 bases fit TRBD2. The ends lost 4 bases at V and 6 bases at J; junction bases unmatched: 17. Germline V gene data show CDR1 as SGHVS and CDR2 as FNYEAQ. CDR3 size: 18 residues. CDR3: CASSSRGGAGGPMDTQYF. The CDR3 DNA follows: TGTGCCAGCAGCTCCCGGGGTGGAGCGGGGGGACCGATGGATACGCAGTATTTT.

The genes are TRBV18 and TRBJ1-3; no clear D. CDR1 and CDR2 (germline): KGHSH, LQKENI. Trimming pared 3 bases from V and 0 bases from J, leaving 15 bases between. This CDR3 region has 17 residues. The CDR3 sequence: CASSPLKEGTSGNTIYF. Here the CDR3 DNA reads TGTGCCAGCTCACCTCTCAAGGAGGGTACCTCTGGAAACACCATATATTTT. The whole variable domain, filled in from reference TRBV18 and TRBJ1-3, reads NAGVMQNPRHLVRRRGQEARLRCSPMKGHSHVYWYRQLPEEGLKFMVYLQKENIIDESGMPKERFSAEFPKEGPSILRIQQVVRGDSAAYFCASSPLKEGTSGNTIYFGEGSWLTVV.

This clone was observed once. The V gene is TRBV20-1, the J gene TRBJ2-5; TRBD1 matches 9 bases. The CDR3 spans 17 residues. The V and J ends lost 3 bases and 4 bases, in that order; junction bases with no gene match: 15. CDR1 and CDR2 (germline): DFQATT, SNEGSKA (reference sequence). The CDR3 nucleotides are TGCAGTGCTAGTGGACAGGGGATTCAACACTTCAGAGAGACCCAGTACTTC. Amino acids: CSASGQGIQHFRETQYF.

The chain combines TRBV9 with TRBJ2-5; 10 bases match TRBD2. This CDR3 region has 15 residues. The germline CDR1 and CDR2 sequences are SGDLS and YYNGEE. After removal of 4 bases from V and 5 bases from J, the junction contained 8 bases not matched to a gene. The CDR3 nucleotides read TGTGCCAGCAGCTCCCCACTGGGACTAGCGGAGACCCAGTACTTC. This translates into CASSSPLGLAETQYF.

The chain joins TRBV11-2 to TRBJ2-3, with 7 positions matching TRBD2. The germline V gene has CDR1 SGHAT and CDR2 FQNNGV. There are 17 residues in the CDR3. With 7 bases clipped from V and 6 bases from J, the junction kept 19 bases outside the gene matches. Written as DNA, the CDR3 is TGTGCCAGCACCGTTGTCGCCGGGCGAGCGGGGTGGGATACGCAGTATTTT. Its translation is CASTVVAGRAGWDTQYF.

The chain has TRBV7-9 and TRBJ1-1; D is unresolved. V lost 11 bases and J 5 bases, leaving 18 bases between the germline ends. The CDR3 is 13 amino acids. Germline V gene sequence: CDR1 SEHNR, CDR2 FQNEAQ (reference sequence). The CDR3 is CAFPPDSGTEAFF. The CDR3 DNA sequence: TGTGCCTTCCCGCCCGATTCGGGAACTGAAGCTTTCTTT.

This sequence joins TRBV10-3 and TRBJ2-5; D possibly corresponds to TRBD1 (5 bases). The germline V gene has CDR1 ENHRY and CDR2 SYGVKD. The CDR3 totals 13 residues. Trimming took 5 bases from V and 3 from J, leaving 10 bases between them. The CDR3 reads CAISKQDKETQYF. In DNA, the CDR3 is TGTGCCATCAGTAAACAGGATAAAGAGACCCAGTACTTC.

V usage is TRBV29-1 and J usage is TRBJ2-7, with 8 bases lining up with TRBD2. The V gene's germline CDR1 is SQVTM and CDR2 ANQGSEA. This CDR3 has 14 amino acids. Unmatched junction bases numbered 12, after V lost 6 bases and J lost 5 bases. CDR3 in amino acids: CSVLKPAGEDEQYF. As DNA, the CDR3 is TGCAGCGTCCTCAAACCAGCGGGAGAGGACGAGCAGTACTTC.

This rearrangement joins TRBV7-9 to TRBJ2-1; D perhaps matches TRBD2 (5 bases). This CDR3 spans 14 amino acids. The germline V gene has CDR1 SEHNR and CDR2 FQNEAQ (reference sequence). Trimming removed 3 bases at V and 6 bases at J, with 12 bases between. DNA for the CDR3: TGTGCCAGCAGCTTGGAACATGCGGGCAATGAGCAGTTCTTC. It codes for CASSLEHAGNEQFF. The variable domain in full, completed from reference TRBV7-9 and TRBJ2-1, reads DTGVSQNPRHKITKRGQNVTFRCDPISEHNRLYWYRQTLGQGPEFLTYFQNEAQLEKSRLLSDRFSAERPKGSFSTLEIQRTEQGDSAMYLCASSLEHAGNEQFFGPGTRLTVL.

The chain uses TRBV30 and TRBJ1-1; D is unclear. CDR1 and CDR2 from the germline V gene are GTSNPN and SVGIG (reference sequence). The length of the CDR3 is 11 residues. Trimming pared 4 bases from V and 6 bases from J, leaving 9 bases between. Here the CDR3 DNA reads TGTGCCTGGAACCCGGGTGCTGAAGCTTTCTTT. Protein: CAWNPGAEAFF.

The gene calls are TRBV6-5 and TRBJ2-1; the match to TRBD2 covers 13 bases. The CDR3 extends over 16 amino acids. V was clipped by 0 bases and J by 7 bases; unmatched bases: 3. In germline, CDR1 is MNHEY, CDR2 SVGAGI. The CDR3 here is CASSYSTSGGANEQFF. In nucleotides, the CDR3 is TGTGCCAGCAGTTACTCTACTAGCGGGGGGGCGAATGAGCAGTTCTTC.